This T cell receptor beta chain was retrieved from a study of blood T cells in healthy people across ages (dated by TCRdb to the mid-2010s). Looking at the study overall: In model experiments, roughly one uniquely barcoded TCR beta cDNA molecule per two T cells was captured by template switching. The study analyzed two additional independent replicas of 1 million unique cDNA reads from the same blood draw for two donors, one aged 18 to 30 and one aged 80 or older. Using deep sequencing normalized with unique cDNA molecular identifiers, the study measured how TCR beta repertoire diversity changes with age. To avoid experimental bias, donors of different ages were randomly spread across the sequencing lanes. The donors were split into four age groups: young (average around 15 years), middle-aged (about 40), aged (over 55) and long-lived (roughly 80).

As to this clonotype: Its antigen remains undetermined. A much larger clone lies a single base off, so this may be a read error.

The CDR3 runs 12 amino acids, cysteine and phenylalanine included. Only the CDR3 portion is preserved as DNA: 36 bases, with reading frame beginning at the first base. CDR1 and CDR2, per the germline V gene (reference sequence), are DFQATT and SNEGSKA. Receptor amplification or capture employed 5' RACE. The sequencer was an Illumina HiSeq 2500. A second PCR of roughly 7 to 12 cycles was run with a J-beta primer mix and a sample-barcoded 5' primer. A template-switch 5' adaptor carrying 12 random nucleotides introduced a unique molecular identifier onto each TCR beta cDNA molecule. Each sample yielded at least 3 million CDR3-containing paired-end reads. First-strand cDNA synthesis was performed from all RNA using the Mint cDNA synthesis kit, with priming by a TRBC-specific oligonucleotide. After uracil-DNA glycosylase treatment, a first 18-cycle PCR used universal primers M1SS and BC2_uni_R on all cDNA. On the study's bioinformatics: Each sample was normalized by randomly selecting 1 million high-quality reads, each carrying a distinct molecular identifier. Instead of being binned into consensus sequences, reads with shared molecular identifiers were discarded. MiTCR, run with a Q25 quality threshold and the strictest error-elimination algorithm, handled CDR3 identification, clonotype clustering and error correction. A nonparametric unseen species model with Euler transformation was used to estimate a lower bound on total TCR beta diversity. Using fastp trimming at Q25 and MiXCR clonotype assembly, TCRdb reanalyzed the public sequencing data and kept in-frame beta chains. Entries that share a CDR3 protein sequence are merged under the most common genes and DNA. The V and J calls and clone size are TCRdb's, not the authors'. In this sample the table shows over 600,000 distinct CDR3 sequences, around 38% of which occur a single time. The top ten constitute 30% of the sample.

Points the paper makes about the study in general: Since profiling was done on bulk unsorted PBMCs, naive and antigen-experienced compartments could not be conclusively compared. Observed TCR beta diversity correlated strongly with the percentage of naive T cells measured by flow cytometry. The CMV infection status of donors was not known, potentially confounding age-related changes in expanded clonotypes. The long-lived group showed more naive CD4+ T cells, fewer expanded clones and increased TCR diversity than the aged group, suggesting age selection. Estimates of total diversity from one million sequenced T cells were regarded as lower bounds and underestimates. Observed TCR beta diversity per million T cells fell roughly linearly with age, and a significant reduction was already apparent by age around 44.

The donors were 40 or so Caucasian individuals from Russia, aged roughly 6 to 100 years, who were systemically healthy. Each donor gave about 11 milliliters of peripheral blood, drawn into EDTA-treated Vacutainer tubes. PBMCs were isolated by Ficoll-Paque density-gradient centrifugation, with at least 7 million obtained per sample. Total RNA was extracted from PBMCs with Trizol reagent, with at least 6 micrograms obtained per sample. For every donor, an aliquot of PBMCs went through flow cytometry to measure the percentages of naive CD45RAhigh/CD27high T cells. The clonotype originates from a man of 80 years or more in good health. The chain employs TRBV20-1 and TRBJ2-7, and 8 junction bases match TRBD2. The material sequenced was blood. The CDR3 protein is CSAERGRYVQYF. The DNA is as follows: TGCAGTGCCGAGCGGGGGAGGTACGTGCAGTACTTC.